The 14 T cell receptor beta chains presented below share a single source sample, sequenced in a study of OX40 agonist ivuxolimab in advanced cancers. Data came from immunoSEQ multiplex PCR; TCRdb stores just in-frame clones and leaves some out. Among over 45,000 clones listed, about 93% were seen once. The sample here was CD4+ or CD8+ T cells sorted from blood, taken in a trial of the OX40 agonist ivuxolimab. These TCRs come from an adult with an advanced solid tumor such as melanoma, head and neck, liver or kidney cancer.

The rearrangement uses TRBV7-2 and TRBJ1-2; D call uncertain. The CDR3 has 10 amino acids. Germline CDR1 is SGHTA and CDR2 is FQGNSA. The V end lost 7 bases, the J end lost 6 bases, and 6 bases lay between the germline ends. The CDR3 DNA sequence: TGTGCCAGCACCGGGCATGGCTACACCTTC. It encodes CASTGHGYTF.

The genes are TRBV9 and TRBJ2-2; 10 bases are a match to TRBD2. V trimming: 0 bases; J trimming: 1 base; junction bases outside the gene matches: 0. Germline CDR1 is SGDLS and CDR2 is YYNGEE. The CDR3 covers 16 residues. The CDR3 region has the DNA TGTGCCAGCAGCGTAGGACTAGCGGGGAACACCGGGGAGCTGTTTTTT. Residues: CASSVGLAGNTGELFF.

The chain recombines TRBV9 with TRBJ2-3, with D unclear. The length of the CDR3 is 13 residues. V gave up 0 bases and J gave up 2 bases, with 4 bases separating them. Per germline, CDR1 SGDLS and CDR2 YYNGEE. This CDR3 is CASSVDLTDTQYF. The CDR3 DNA follows: TGTGCCAGCAGCGTAGACCTCACAGATACGCAGTATTTT.

The rearrangement joins TRBV5-6 to TRBJ2-7, with TRBD1 identical over 7 bases. The germline CDR1 and CDR2 sequences are SGHDT and YYEEEE. The CDR3 runs 15 residues. Trimming removed 2 bases from V and 2 bases from J; junction bases left unmatched: 7. CDR3 region: CASSFTTGTAYEQYF. In DNA, the CDR3 is TGTGCCAGCAGCTTTACGACCGGGACAGCCTACGAGCAGTACTTC.

This chain connects TRBV4-3 to TRBJ2-3, with D tentatively TRBD2 (6 bases). This CDR3 has 16 residues. Germline CDR1 is LGHNA and CDR2 is YSLEER. V was clipped by 0 bases and J by 4 bases, with 14 bases between them. In DNA, the CDR3 is TGCGCCAGCAGCCAAGAACTTGGAGGGACCCCAGATACGCAGTATTTT. Its translation is CASSQELGGTPDTQYF.

This chain connects TRBV4-1 to TRBJ2-1; D is undetermined. Germline V lookup: CDR1 MGHRA, CDR2 YSYEKL. The CDR3 is made up of 15 amino acids. Trimming removed 1 base from V and 0 bases from J, with 7 bases in between. CDR3 protein: CASSQVVGSYNEQFF. CDR3 nucleotides: TGCGCCAGCAGCCAAGTTGTGGGCTCCTACAATGAGCAGTTCTTC.

J is TRBJ2-3 and V is TRBV5-6, with D possibly matching TRBD1 (6 bases). V shed 4 bases and J shed 2 bases, with 17 bases lying between them. CDR3 size: 16 residues. Germline loops: CDR1 SGHDT, CDR2 YYEEEE. CDR3 bases: TGTGCCAGCAGCGGGGGCAGGGGCCAATACACAGATACGCAGTATTTT. Protein: CASSGGRGQYTDTQYF. Filled out from reference TRBV5-6 and TRBJ2-3, the complete variable domain reads DAGVTQSPTHLIKTRGQQVTLRCSPKSGHDTVSWYQQALGQGPQFIFQYYEEEERQRGNFPDRFSGHQFPNYSSELNVNALLLGDSALYLCASSGGRGQYTDTQYFGPGTRLTVL.

This chain joins TRBV9 and TRBJ2-7, with D tentatively TRBD2 (5 bases). Trimming removed 0 bases from V and 2 bases from J, with 12 bases in between. This CDR3 is built from 15 residues. Germline CDR1 SGDLS, CDR2 YYNGEE. The CDR3 bases are TGTGCCAGCAGCGTAGAAGGACGGGGTACCTACGAGCAGTACTTC. It codes for CASSVEGRGTYEQYF. Drawing the rest from reference TRBV9 and TRBJ2-7, the complete variable domain is DSGVTQTPKHLITATGQRVTLRCSPRSGDLSVYWYQQSLDQGLQFLIQYYNGEERAKGNILERFSAQQFPDLHSELNLSSLELGDSALYFCASSVEGRGTYEQYFGPGTRLTVT.

The CDR3 bases are TGCGCCAGCAGCCATGTCGTTACAGGGAGGAACGAGCAGTACTTC. This gives the protein CASSHVVTGRNEQYF. The chain joins TRBV4-3 to TRBJ2-7; the D call may be TRBD1 or TRBD2 (6 bases each). The CDR3 spans 15 residues. The V end was cut by 3 bases, the J end by 5 bases, with 17 bases between. CDR1 and CDR2 from the germline V gene are LGHNA and YSLEER.

The chain carries TRBV10-3 and TRBJ1-1; D is unresolved. This CDR3 is built from 16 residues. Per the germline V gene, CDR1 is ENHRY and CDR2 is SYGVKD. The V and J ends lost 1 base and 4 bases respectively, with 16 bases between them. CDR3 sequence reads: CAISEYTRTRVTEAFF. CDR3 DNA: TGTGCCATCAGTGAGTATACCCGGACCCGGGTCACTGAAGCTTTCTTT.

V is TRBV28 and J is TRBJ1-5; no reliable D call. V was pared by 3 bases and J by 11 bases, with 14 bases between. The germline V gene has CDR1 MDHEN and CDR2 SYDVKM. This CDR3 region has 13 residues. CDR3 amino acids: CASSFIPPWAQHF. As DNA, the CDR3 is TGTGCCAGCAGTTTTATCCCCCCTTGGGCCCAGCATTTT.

The CDR3 DNA reads as TGTGCCACCTTAGCGGGTGCCTACGAGCAGTACTTC. As protein: CATLAGAYEQYF. The chain links TRBV6-5 to TRBJ2-7; TRBD2 matches at 7 bases. Looked up from germline, CDR1 is MNHEY and CDR2 is SVGAGI. The CDR3 contains 12 residues. J gave up 2 bases and V 10 bases, and 5 bases lay outside the gene matches.

This chain connects TRBV11-2 to TRBJ2-1; D is possibly TRBD1 (7 bases). V dropped 6 bases and J dropped 3 bases, with 24 bases sitting between them. The CDR3 spans 18 residues. Per the germline V gene, CDR1 is SGHAT and CDR2 is FQNNGV. CDR3 nucleotide sequence: TGTGCCAGCAGTATTACCTACTCACAGGGGACTTACTACAATGAGCAGTTCTTC. Translating it yields CASSITYSQGTYYNEQFF.

The chain carries TRBV7-2 and TRBJ2-2; D gene ambiguous. From germline, CDR1 is SGHTA and CDR2 FQGNSA. The CDR3 has 15 amino acids. Trimming took 5 bases from V and 4 from J, leaving 14 bases between them. DNA for the CDR3: TGTGCCAGCAGCCCACGGGTTGGTGGCACCGGGGAGCTGTTTTTT. It codes for CASSPRVGGTGELFF.